The rows below give T cell receptor gamma chains drawn from one sample of a study of Vδ1+ human thymocytes. TCRdb re-processed the multiplex PCR reads via CATT. Of 36,000 or so gamma-chain clones detected, around 20% appear once; the ten largest clones hold 1.5% to 2%. Specimen: Vdelta1+ gamma-delta thymocytes from the thymus. Receptor source: a girl under three years old who had congenital heart surgery. CDR3s include the opening cysteine and the closing phenylalanine or tryptophan. Size is omitted from some rows. Given values are once, few, many or a class for expanded clones.

clone size	V gene	J gene	CDR3 length	CDR3 DNA	CDR3 protein
few	TRGV9	TRGJ1/TRGJ2	12	TGTGCCTTGCGGGAGGTAAATTATAAGAAACTCTTT	CALREVNYKKLF
.	TRGV2	TRGJP2	15	TGTGCCACCTGGGACGGGCCAGAGGGTGATTGGATCAAGACGTTT	CATWDGPEGDWIKTF
.	TRGV2	TRGJ1/TRGJ2	14	TGTGCCACCTGGGACAGGCCCCGGGGGGGTCAGAAACTCTTT	CATWDRPRGGQKLF
.	TRGV8	TRGJ1/TRGJ2	13	TGTGCCACCTGGGATAGCTCGGTAAATAAGAAACTCTTT	CATWDSSVNKKLF
.	TRGV2	TRGJ1/TRGJ2	15	TGTGCCACCTGGGACGGGCCTAAGAGTCATTATAAGAAACTCTTT	CATWDGPKSHYKKLF
.	TRGV2	TRGJ1/TRGJ2	13	TGTGCCACCTGGGACGGGTCCCCTAAGAAGAAACTCTTT	CATWDGSPKKKLF
.	TRGV9	TRGJ1/TRGJ2	14	TGTGCCTTGTGGGAAGGCCGGTGGGATTATAAGAAACTCTTT	CALWEGRWDYKKLF
.	TRGV3	TRGJ1/TRGJ2	13	TGTGCCACCTGGGACAGGCTAGATTATAAGAAACTCTTT	CATWDRLDYKKLF
few	TRGV4	TRGJ1/TRGJ2	14	TGTGCCACCTGGGATGGAGTGTATTATTATAAGAAACTCTTT	CATWDGVYYYKKLF
once	TRGV9	TRGJ1/TRGJ2	14	TGTGCCTTGTGGGAGGTGCAAGTGCGATATAAGAAACTCTTT	CALWEVQVRYKKLF
.	TRGV9	TRGJ1/TRGJ2	13	TGTGCCTTGTGGGAGGCTCATTATTATAAGAAACTCTTT	CALWEAHYYKKLF
few	TRGV4	TRGJ1/TRGJ2	14	TGTGCCACCTGGGATGGGCAGGGGAGTATAGAGAAACTCTTT	CATWDGQGSIEKLF
.	TRGV2	TRGJ1/TRGJ2	14	TGTGCCACCTGGGACGGCAATGGAGGGTATAAGAAACTCTTT	CATWDGNGGYKKLF
.	TRGV3	TRGJP2	14	TGTGCCACCTGGGACAGGCCGGGTGATTGGACCAAGACGTTT	CATWDRPGDWTKTF
many	TRGV9	TRGJ1/TRGJ2	12	TGTGCCTTGTGGGAAACCTATTATAAGAAACTCTTT	CALWETYYKKLF
.	TRGV4	TRGJ1/TRGJ2	15	TGTGCCACCTGGGATGCAAACGTGAATTATTATAAGAAACTCTTT	CATWDANVNYYKKLF
.	TRGV9	TRGJ1/TRGJ2	13	TGTGCCTTGTGGGAGGTGCGGAGGGGCAAGAAACTCTTT	CALWEVRRGKKLF
few	TRGV2	TRGJP2	17	TGTGCCACCTGGGATAGAGCCTTATATAGTAGTGATTGGATCAAGACGTTT	CATWDRALYSSDWIKTF
few	TRGV2	TRGJ1/TRGJ2	13	TGTGCCACCTGGGACGTCCTGGGTTATAAGAAACTCTTT	CATWDVLGYKKLF
few	TRGV3	TRGJ1/TRGJ2	10	TGTGCCACCTGGGACAAGGAGAAACTCTTT	CATWDKEKLF
.	TRGV8	TRGJ1/TRGJ2	14	TGTGCCACCTGGACCATAACCCCTTATTATAAGAAACTCTTT	CATWTITPYYKKLF
few	TRGV2	TRGJ1/TRGJ2	12	TGTGCCACCTGGGACGGGCGGAGGGAGAAACTCTTT	CATWDGRREKLF
.	TRGV9	TRGJ1/TRGJ2	14	TGTGCCTTGTGGGAGGGCAAGCCGTTCTTCAAGAAACTCTTT	CALWEGKPFFKKLF
few	TRGV9	TRGJ1/TRGJ2	14	TGTGCCTTGTGGGAGGTGACAAGTTATTATAAGAAACTCTTT	CALWEVTSYYKKLF
.	TRGV9	TRGJ1/TRGJ2	13	TGTGCCTTGTGGGAGGTCGATTATTATAAGAAACTCTTT	CALWEVDYYKKLF
few	TRGV4	TRGJ1/TRGJ2	14	TGTGCCACCTGGGATGGGCAGAGAGGTTATAAGAAACTCTTT	CATWDGQRGYKKLF
few	TRGV3	TRGJP2	14	TGTGCCACCTGGGACAGACTTAGTGATTGGATCAAGACGTTT	CATWDRLSDWIKTF
.	TRGV9	TRGJ1/TRGJ2	13	TGTGCCTTGTGGGAGGTGCAACCCGCTAAGAAACTCTTT	CALWEVQPAKKLF
.	TRGV9	TRGJ1/TRGJ2	13	TGTGCCTTGTGGGAGGCGGTTTATTATAAGAAACTCTTT	CALWEAVYYKKLF
.	TRGV3	TRGJP	18	TGTGCCACCTGGGAAAGGATGGGACAAGAGTTGGGCAAAAAAATCAAGGTATTT	CATWERMGQELGKKIKVF
once	TRGV9	TRGJ1/TRGJ2	16	TGTGCCTTGTGGGAGGGGATGGCTCAGAATTATTATAAGAAACTCTTT	CALWEGMAQNYYKKLF
few	TRGV9	TRGJ1/TRGJ2	15	TGTGCCTTGTGGGAGCCGGGGGGGAATTATTATAAGAAACTCTTT	CALWEPGGNYYKKLF
few	TRGV2	TRGJ1/TRGJ2	15	TGTGCCACCTGGGACGGGCGGGAGAATTATTATAAGAAACTCTTT	CATWDGRENYYKKLF
few	TRGV9	TRGJ1/TRGJ2	13	TGTGCCTTGTGGGAGGTGCGACCCTATAAGAAACTCTTT	CALWEVRPYKKLF
.	TRGV4	TRGJ1/TRGJ2	11	TGTGCCACCTGGGAGACGGAGAAGAAACTCTTT	CATWETEKKLF